The source of this T cell receptor (beta chain) is a study of control samples from healthy donors and cancer patients. Trimming removed 2 bases from V and 4 bases from J, with 8 bases in between. From germline, CDR1 is SGHTA and CDR2 FQGNSA. The CDR3 has 14 amino acids. The assay was immunoSEQ multiplex PCR, and TCRdb's table has in-frame clones only and misses some. The data contain about 76,000 clones, around 86% of them singletons. The specimen sequenced was PBMCs. This clonotype was sampled from a woman aged 50 to 65 with colorectal cancer. V is TRBV7-2 and J is TRBJ2-2; the D is unclear. CDR3 protein: CASSLTAFTGELFF. The CDR3 bases are TGTGCCAGCAGCTTAACAGCATTCACCGGGGAGCTGTTTTTT.